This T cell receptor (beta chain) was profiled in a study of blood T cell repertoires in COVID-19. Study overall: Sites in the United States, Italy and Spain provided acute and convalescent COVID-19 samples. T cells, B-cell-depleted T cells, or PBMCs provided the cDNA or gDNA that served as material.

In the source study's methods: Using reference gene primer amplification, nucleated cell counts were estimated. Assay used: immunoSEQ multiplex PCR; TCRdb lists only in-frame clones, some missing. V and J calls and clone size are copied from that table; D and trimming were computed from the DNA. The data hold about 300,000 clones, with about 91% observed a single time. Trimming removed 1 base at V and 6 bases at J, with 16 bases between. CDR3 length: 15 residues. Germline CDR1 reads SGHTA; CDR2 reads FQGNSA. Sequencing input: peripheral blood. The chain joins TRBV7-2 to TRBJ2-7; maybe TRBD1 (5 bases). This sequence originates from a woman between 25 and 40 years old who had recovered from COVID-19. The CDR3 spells CASSLEGVWVSEQYF. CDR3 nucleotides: TGTGCCAGCAGCTTAGAAGGGGTTTGGGTTAGCGAGCAGTACTTC.